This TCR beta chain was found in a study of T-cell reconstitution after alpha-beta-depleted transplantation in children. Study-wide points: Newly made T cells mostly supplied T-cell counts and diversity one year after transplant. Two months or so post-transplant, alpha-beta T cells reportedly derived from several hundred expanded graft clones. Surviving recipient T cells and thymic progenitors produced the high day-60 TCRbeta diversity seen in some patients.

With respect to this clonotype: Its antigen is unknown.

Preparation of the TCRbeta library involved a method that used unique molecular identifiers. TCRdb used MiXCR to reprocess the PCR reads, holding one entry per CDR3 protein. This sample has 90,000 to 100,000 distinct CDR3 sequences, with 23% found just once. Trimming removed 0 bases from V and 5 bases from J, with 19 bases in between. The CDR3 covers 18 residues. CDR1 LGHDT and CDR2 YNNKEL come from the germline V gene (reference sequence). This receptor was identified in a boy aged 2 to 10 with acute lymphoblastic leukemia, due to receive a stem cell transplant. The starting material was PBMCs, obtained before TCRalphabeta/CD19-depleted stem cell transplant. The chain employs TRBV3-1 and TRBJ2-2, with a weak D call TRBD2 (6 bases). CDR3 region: CASSQDRGDFLETGELFF. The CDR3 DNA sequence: TGTGCCAGCAGCCAAGATCGCGGGGACTTCTTGGAGACCGGGGAGCTGTTTTTT. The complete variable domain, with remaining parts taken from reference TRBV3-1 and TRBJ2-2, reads DTAVSQTPKYLVTQMGNDKSIKCEQNLGHDTMYWYKQDSKKFLKIMFSYNNKELIINETVPNRFSPKSPDKAHLNLHINSLELGDSAVYFCASSQDRGDFLETGELFFGEGSRLTVL.